Each of the 29 T cell receptor beta chains below was sequenced from the same sample in a study of cytomegalovirus exposure and HLA in healthy donors. 13 Jbeta primers and 60 Vbeta primers were used for the PCR. Libraries were prepared by immunoSEQ multiplex PCR; TCRdb keeps only in-frame clonotypes and omits some of them. Among approximately 83,000 clones listed, around 82% were seen once. The sequencing sample was made of PBMCs. The receptors derive from a man between 18 and 35 years old in good health and CMV-seronegative.

The chain is built from TRBV6-5 and TRBJ2-7; weak D call: TRBD2 (5 bases). The CDR3 is 15 residues long. The germline gives CDR1 MNHEY, CDR2 SVGAGI. The V end lost 4 bases, the J end lost 7 bases, and 20 bases lay between the germline ends. CDR3 sequence reads: CASSSGLQTYAEQYF. For the CDR3, the DNA is TGTGCCAGCAGTTCCGGACTGCAAACCTACGCAGAGCAGTACTTC.

Only a few counts were recorded for this clone. This chain uses TRBV5-4 with TRBJ2-5; D is perhaps TRBD2 (6 bases). Germline V gene sequence: CDR1 SGHNT, CDR2 YYREEE (reference sequence). This CDR3 region has 15 residues. V lost 4 bases, J lost 2 bases, and 15 bases lay in between. In DNA form, the CDR3 reads TGTGCCAGCAGCGCAAAGACGGGGGTGCAAGAGACCCAGTACTTC. Amino acids: CASSAKTGVQETQYF.

The chain couples TRBV13 to TRBJ2-1; D might be TRBD1 (5 bases). CDR1 and CDR2 (germline): PRHDT, FYEKMQ (reference sequence). V lost 5 bases to trimming and J lost 8 bases, with 7 bases between them. There are 11 residues in the CDR3. The CDR3 coding sequence is TGTGCCAGCAGCCGCAGGGATGAGCAGTTCTTC. Translated, it gives CASSRRDEQFF.

The chain couples TRBV7-9 to TRBJ1-2, with D perhaps matching TRBD1 (5 bases). Trimming shortened V by 3 bases and J by 4 bases, and 12 bases separated the two germline ends. CDR3 length equals 14 residues. Germline assignment: CDR1 SEHNR and CDR2 FQNEAQ (reference sequence). The CDR3 bases are TGTGCCAGCAGCTTGAGGAGGGGACCCTATGGCTACACCTTC. Residues: CASSLRRGPYGYTF.

In this sample, this clone turned up a few times. V is TRBV4-2 and J is TRBJ2-1; no clear D. V lost 2 bases to trimming and J lost 6 bases, with 11 bases between them. The CDR3 has 14 amino acids. CDR1 and CDR2 (germline): LGHNA, YNFKEQ. For the CDR3, the DNA is TGTGCCAGCAGCCAAAATCTCGGCGGCAATGAGCAGTTCTTC. Amino acid sequence: CASSQNLGGNEQFF.

The chain combines TRBV5-4 with TRBJ2-7; unclear D gene. The CDR3 contains 12 residues. The germline V gene has CDR1 SGHNT and CDR2 YYREEE (reference sequence). Trimming pared 0 bases from V and 4 bases from J, leaving 5 bases between. The CDR3 is CASSLGTYEQYF. CDR3 nucleotides: TGTGCCAGCAGCTTGGGAACTTACGAGCAGTACTTC.

The chain recombines TRBV5-1 with TRBJ2-5; weak D call: TRBD1 (5 bases). V lost 0 bases and J 9 bases, leaving 9 bases between the germline ends. This CDR3 is built from 12 residues. CDR1 is SGHRS and CDR2 is YFSETQ in the germline V gene. CDR3 in amino acids: CASSLVEGAQYF. CDR3 bases: TGCGCCAGCAGCTTGGTTGAAGGGGCCCAGTACTTC.

This clone was counted only a few times. The CDR3 is CASSSQGFSNQPQHF. As DNA, the CDR3 is TGTGCCAGCAGCTCTCAGGGTTTCAGCAATCAGCCCCAGCATTTT. J is TRBJ1-5 and V is TRBV7-2; tentative D call: TRBD1 (5 bases). With 4 bases removed from V and 1 base from J, the gap between germline ends came to 11 bases. Germline V lookup: CDR1 SGHTA, CDR2 FQGNSA. The CDR3 spans 15 residues.

The gene calls are TRBV4-1 and TRBJ2-1, with a possible D match to TRBD2 (6 bases). Germline values: CDR1 MGHRA, CDR2 YSYEKL. The CDR3 extends over 15 amino acids. Trimming left V 1 base short and J 10 bases short, with 17 bases between. CDR3 nucleotide sequence: TGCGCCAGCAGCCAAGGCCCCCTTGGGGGGTTCGAGCAGTTCTTC. Its translation: CASSQGPLGGFEQFF.

About this clone itself: The sample carries other DNA sequences with the same CDR3. The chain combines TRBV15 with TRBJ2-5; maybe TRBD1 (6 bases). V gave up 4 bases and J gave up 5 bases, with 20 bases separating them. This CDR3 contains 16 residues. Germline CDR1 is LNHNV and CDR2 is YYDKDF (reference sequence). This CDR3 is CATSTRAGQFFETQYF. The CDR3 nucleotides read TGTGCCACCAGCACCAGGGCTGGACAGTTCTTCGAGACCCAGTACTTC. Complete variable domain (other parts from reference TRBV15 and TRBJ2-5): DAMVIQNPRYQVTQFGKPVTLSCSQTLNHNVMYWYQQKSSQAPKLLFHYYDKDFNNEADTPDNFQSRRPNTSFCFLDIRSPGLGDTAMYLCATSTRAGQFFETQYFGPGTRLLVL.

J is TRBJ1-1 and V is TRBV5-4, with D uncertain. Germline V lookup: CDR1 SGHNT, CDR2 YYREEE (reference sequence). The CDR3 is made up of 15 amino acids. V gave up 3 bases and J gave up 1 base, with 13 bases separating them. The CDR3 region is CASSSERGGNTEAFF. The CDR3 nucleotides read TGTGCCAGCAGCTCCGAACGGGGAGGGAACACTGAAGCTTTCTTT.

The J gene is TRBJ1-1, the V gene TRBV11-2; TRBD1 might be the D (5 bases). In germline, CDR1 is SGHAT, CDR2 FQNNGV. The V end lost 0 bases, the J end lost 5 bases, and 7 bases lay between the germline ends. The CDR3 length is 13 residues. This chain's CDR3 is CASSLEGGTEAFF. CDR3 bases: TGTGCCAGCAGCTTAGAGGGGGGAACTGAAGCTTTCTTT.

This chain uses TRBV11-2 with TRBJ1-2; D not certain. V lost 0 bases, J lost 10 bases, and 18 bases lay in between. There are 15 residues in the CDR3. CDR1 is SGHAT and CDR2 is FQNNGV in the germline V gene. CDR3 DNA: TGTGCCAGCAGCTTAGACGAGGAACCGAAGTTAGACTACACCTTC. It encodes CASSLDEEPKLDYTF.

The genes are TRBV6-5 and TRBJ1-5; 9 nucleotides align to TRBD1. V was clipped by 2 bases and J by 6 bases; unmatched bases: 5. The CDR3 is made up of 15 amino acids. Germline lookup yields CDR1 MNHEY and CDR2 SVGAGI. DNA for the CDR3: TGTGCCAGCAGTTACGCGGGACAGGGAACTCAGCCCCAGCATTTT. Translation gives CASSYAGQGTQPQHF.

This chain joins TRBV6-1 and TRBJ2-5; the match to TRBD2 covers 9 bases. The V gene's germline CDR1 is MNHNS and CDR2 SASEGT. The V gene end was trimmed by 6 bases and the J gene end by 5 bases; junction bases not matched to a gene: 4. The CDR3 runs 13 residues. The CDR3 loop reads CASRGLAGETQYF. DNA of the CDR3: TGTGCCAGCAGGGGACTAGCAGGCGAGACCCAGTACTTC.

Regarding this clone: Mismatch with germline at one junction end may stem from a read error. This rearrangement joins TRBV7-9 to TRBJ2-7, with a possible D match to TRBD2 (6 bases). The CDR3 extends over 16 amino acids. Germline CDR1 SEHNR, CDR2 FQNEAQ (reference sequence). CDR3 loop: CSSTLSGGSGGNEQYF. CDR3 coding DNA: TGTTCCAGCACCCTTAGTGGGGGGTCGGGTGGCAACGAGCAGTACTTC.

The rearrangement uses TRBV7-9 and TRBJ2-7, with 7 bases lining up with TRBD1. The trim removed 7 bases at V and 6 bases at J, leaving 15 bases unmatched. This CDR3 has 15 amino acids. CDR1 and CDR2 (germline): SEHNR, FQNEAQ (reference sequence). The CDR3 here is CASTPRGFPDREQYF. CDR3 nucleotides: TGTGCCAGCACCCCCAGGGGGTTTCCGGATCGCGAGCAGTACTTC.

The CDR3: CASKFTGGLEAFF. In DNA form, the CDR3 reads TGTGCCAGCAAATTCACAGGGGGCCTTGAAGCTTTCTTT. This sequence joins TRBV19 and TRBJ1-1, with 9 bases that match TRBD1. Germline V CDR1 and CDR2: LNHDA, SQIVND (reference sequence). The V segment lost 9 bases and the J segment 7 bases; nucleotides outside the gene matches: 9. This CDR3 spans 13 amino acids.

V usage is TRBV19 and J usage is TRBJ2-1; 7 positions match TRBD1. Germline V CDR1 and CDR2: LNHDA, SQIVND (reference sequence). V was clipped by 3 bases and J by 4 bases; unmatched bases: 6. The CDR3 contains 15 residues. Here the CDR3 DNA reads TGTGCCAGTAGTATCGGAAGGGGGCTATACAATGAGCAGTTCTTC. Its protein product is CASSIGRGLYNEQFF.

V and J are TRBV2 and TRBJ1-2; maybe TRBD1 (5 bases). Deletions cut 7 bases from V and 1 base from J, with 13 bases between. Germline V lookup: CDR1 SNHLY, CDR2 FYNNEI. The CDR3 loop spans 14 amino acids. DNA of the CDR3: TGTGCCAGCACGGCTTGGCAGGGTAACTATGGCTACACCTTC. Translated, it gives CASTAWQGNYGYTF.

The V call is TRBV19, the J call TRBJ2-3; TRBD2 is a possible D gene (6 bases). V lost 6 bases and J 4 bases, leaving 23 bases between the germline ends. The CDR3 length is 17 residues. CDR1 is LNHDA, CDR2 SQIVND, per germline (reference sequence). In nucleotides, the CDR3 is TGTGCCAGTAGCCCCCAGGGTGTGGGGGGTGGCGCAGATACGCAGTATTTT. This translates into CASSPQGVGGGADTQYF.

The chain couples TRBV15 to TRBJ2-5, with 15 nucleotides matching TRBD2. The CDR3 spans 20 residues. V trimming: 2 bases; J trimming: 4 bases; junction bases outside the gene matches: 14. Germline V gene sequence: CDR1 LNHNV, CDR2 YYDKDF (reference sequence). Here the CDR3 DNA reads TGTGCCACCAGCAGAATTCTTGGGGGGACTAGCGGGGGGATGGGAGAGACCCAGTACTTC. Translated: CATSRILGGTSGGMGETQYF.

This chain connects TRBV30 to TRBJ1-5, with TRBD1 matching over 9 bases. The ends lost 3 bases at V and 11 bases at J; junction bases unmatched: 8. CDR3 length: 13 residues. Looked up from germline, CDR1 is GTSNPN and CDR2 is SVGIG (reference sequence). CDR3 in DNA: TGTGCCTGGAGGGGACAGGGCTTAGGGACCCAGCATTTT. Residues: CAWRGQGLGTQHF.

The J gene is TRBJ2-7, the V gene TRBV4-1; D is possibly TRBD1 (6 bases). CDR1 MGHRA and CDR2 YSYEKL come from the germline V gene. V gave up 4 bases and J gave up 0 bases, with 13 bases separating them. The length of the CDR3 is 15 residues. The CDR3 here is CASSPRDTLSYEQYF. In DNA form, the CDR3 reads TGCGCCAGCAGCCCCCGGGACACCCTCTCCTACGAGCAGTACTTC.

The V and J genes are TRBV27 and TRBJ1-5, with 9 positions matching TRBD1. V dropped 4 bases and J dropped 0; count of bases not matched to a gene: 7. CDR1 and CDR2 (germline): MNHEY, SMNVEV (reference sequence). The CDR3 runs 17 residues. The CDR3 DNA follows: TGTGCCAGCAGTTCAAGGACAGGGGCTTATAGCAATCAGCCCCAGCATTTT. Protein: CASSSRTGAYSNQPQHF.

There are a few counts of this clone. The J gene is TRBJ2-7, the V gene TRBV4-1, with 10 bases aligning to TRBD1. The germline V gene has CDR1 MGHRA and CDR2 YSYEKL. The trim removed 8 bases at V and 3 bases at J, leaving 1 base unmatched. This CDR3 spans 12 amino acids. CDR3 nucleotides: TGCGCCAGCCGGGACAGGGGCTACGAGCAGTACTTC. It encodes CASRDRGYEQYF.

The gene calls are TRBV10-2 and TRBJ1-2; 9 bases fit TRBD1. The CDR3 contains 16 residues. Germline assignment: CDR1 WSHSY and CDR2 SAAADI. Trimming at V came to 0 bases and at J to 4 bases, leaving 6 bases not matched to a gene. The CDR3 DNA reads TGCGCCAGCAGTGAGTCGGGGACAGGGCCCGCCTATGGCTACACCTTC. It codes for CASSESGTGPAYGYTF.

The chain is built from TRBV6-5 and TRBJ2-1, with a weak D call TRBD2 (6 bases). V gave up 2 bases and J gave up 9 bases, with 20 bases separating them. CDR1 MNHEY and CDR2 SVGAGI come from the germline V gene. This CDR3 comprises 16 residues. CDR3 nucleotides: TGTGCCAGCAGTTACCGGGACGGAGGTGTGGGGGGTGAGCAGTTCTTC. Protein sequence: CASSYRDGGVGGEQFF.

The CDR3 DNA reads TGTGCCAGCAGCCCCGGACTAGCGGGGAGCTCCTACAATGAGCAGTTCTTC. Translation: CASSPGLAGSSYNEQFF. The chain couples TRBV7-8 to TRBJ2-1; TRBD2 agrees at 12 bases. This CDR3 has 17 amino acids. Germline trimming cut 5 bases from V and 0 bases from J; bases unmatched to any gene: 5. Germline V CDR1 and CDR2: SGHVS, FQNEAQ.